This TCR beta chain was recorded in a study of control samples from healthy donors and cancer patients (dated by TCRdb to 2018 to 2021). Via the germline V gene (reference sequence), CDR1 is LNHNV and CDR2 YYDKDF. The V and J ends are trimmed by 3 bases and 1 base, leaving 15 bases between them. The CDR3 holds 16 amino acids from the cysteine to the phenylalanine. The CDR3 DNA has 48 bases and is translated from base 1. This clone was counted a single time. The antigen it recognizes is unknown. Base-call qualities are not available, and no considerably larger clone is one nucleotide away. The library relied on the immunoSEQ multiplex PCR assay. TCRdb holds this immuneACCESS table with in-frame rearrangements only. Some clones are missing; in checked studies, unresolved V genes explain under half, and the rest has no known cause. The sample table shows 150,000 to 200,000 clones, and over 95% are seen once. The top ten clones comprise approximately 1% of the sample.

The V and J genes are TRBV15 and TRBJ1-1, with a tentative D gene TRBD1 over 5 matching bases. The source of this sequence is a woman in her 30s in good health. The material sequenced was blood. CDR3 loop: CATSRAGWVGNTEAFF. In nucleotide form, the sequence is TGTGCCACCAGCAGGGCAGGGTGGGTAGGGAACACTGAAGCTTTCTTT.